This record covers a single T cell receptor (beta chain). This entry belongs to a study of blood T cell repertoires in COVID-19. The wider study: Samples came from the United States, Italy and Spain, spanning acute and convalescent COVID-19. The cDNA or gDNA used as material had been derived from T cells, B-cell-depleted T cells, or PBMCs.

Authors' processing steps: Amplifying reference gene primers gave estimates of nucleated cell counts. Assay: immunoSEQ multiplex PCR; the TCRdb copy retains only in-frame clones and omits some. V and J calls plus clone size are reproduced from that table; the DNA served to infer D and trimming. The sample consists of about 100,000 clones, 91% of them appearing once. Material for sequencing was peripheral blood. This receptor was taken from a man aged 50-59 years with active COVID-19.

The CDR3, as DNA: TGTGCCAGCAGTCGGACAGGGCCATTTTTT. Protein sequence: CASSRTGPFF. The V and J genes are TRBV28 and TRBJ1-4, with TRBD1 matching over 8 bases. There are 10 residues in the CDR3. Germline V gene lookup returns CDR1 MDHEN and CDR2 SYDVKM. The V segment lost 5 bases and the J segment 17 bases; nucleotides outside the gene matches: 4. Looking up the rest from reference TRBV28 and TRBJ1-4 gives the full variable domain: DVKVTQSSRYLVKRTGEKVFLECVQDMDHENMFWYRQDPGLGLRLIYFSYDVKMKEKGDIPEGYSVSREKKERFSLILESASTNQTSMYLCASSRTGPFFGSGTQLSVL.